A single T cell receptor beta chain is shown here with its context. This record comes from a study of blood T cell repertoires in COVID-19. Study at large: Specimens from acute and convalescent COVID-19 originated in the United States, Italy and Spain. T cells, B-cell-depleted T cells, or PBMCs provided the cDNA or gDNA that served as material.

CDR1 is SEHNR, CDR2 FQNEAQ, per germline (reference sequence). Trimming cost V 2 bases and J 4 bases; bases outside gene matches: 4. The CDR3 extends over 15 amino acids. Assay: immunoSEQ multiplex PCR; the TCRdb copy retains only in-frame clones and omits some. The sample consists of around 76,000 clones, roughly 90% of them appearing once. The chain joins TRBV7-9 to TRBJ2-1; 8 bases agree with TRBD2. This TCR was recovered from a man in his sixties with acute or convalescent COVID-19. Sequencing input: peripheral blood. CDR3 nucleotides: TGTGCCAGCAGCTTATCGGCTAGCGGGTACAATGAGCAGTTCTTC. Translating it yields CASSLSASGYNEQFF.